The 2 T cell receptor beta chains below were found in one sample sequenced in a study of cytomegalovirus exposure and HLA in healthy donors. PCR involved 60 Vbeta and 13 Jbeta primers. The method was immunoSEQ multiplex PCR; TCRdb's version includes in-frame clones alone and lacks a portion of them. The sample has 130,000 to 150,000 clones, about 80% seen once. Sequencing was carried out using PBMCs. These receptors came from a male donor in good health and CMV-seronegative.

V usage is TRBV30 and J usage is TRBJ1-2; 7 bases fit TRBD1. Germline CDR1 and CDR2: GTSNPN and SVGIG (reference sequence). The CDR3 has 13 amino acids. Losses at the gene ends were 3 bases for V and 5 bases for J; bases not matched to a gene: 6. CDR3 nucleotides: TGTGCCTGGAGACCAGACAGGGCATATGGCTACACCTTC. Translation gives CAWRPDRAYGYTF. Full variable domain (remainder filled in from reference TRBV30 and TRBJ1-2): SQTIHQWPATLVQPVGSPLSLECTVEGTSNPNLYWYRQAAGRGLQLLFYSVGIGQISSEVPQNLSASRPQDRQFILSSKKLLLSDSGFYLCAWRPDRAYGYTFGSGTRLTVV.

V is TRBV9 and J is TRBJ2-1; no clear D gene. There are 16 residues in the CDR3. Germline V lookup: CDR1 SGDLS, CDR2 YYNGEE. With 0 bases removed from V and 0 bases from J, the gap between germline ends came to 10 bases. Here the CDR3 DNA reads TGTGCCAGCAGCGTAGGTCAACAACGCTCCTACAATGAGCAGTTCTTC. It yields the protein CASSVGQQRSYNEQFF.